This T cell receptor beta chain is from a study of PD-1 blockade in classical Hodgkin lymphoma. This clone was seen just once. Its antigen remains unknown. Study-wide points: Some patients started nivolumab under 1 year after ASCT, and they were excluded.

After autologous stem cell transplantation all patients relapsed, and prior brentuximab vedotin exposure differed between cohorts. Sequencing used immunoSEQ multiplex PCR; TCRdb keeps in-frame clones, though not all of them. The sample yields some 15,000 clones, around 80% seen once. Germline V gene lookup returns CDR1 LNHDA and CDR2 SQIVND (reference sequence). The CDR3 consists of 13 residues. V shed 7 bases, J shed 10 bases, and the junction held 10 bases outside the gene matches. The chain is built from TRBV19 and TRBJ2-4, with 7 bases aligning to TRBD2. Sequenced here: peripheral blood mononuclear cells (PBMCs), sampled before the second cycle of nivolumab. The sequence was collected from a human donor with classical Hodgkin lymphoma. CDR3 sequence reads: CASTPRGEWIQYF. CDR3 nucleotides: TGTGCCAGTACCCCCCGGGGGGAGTGGATTCAGTACTTC. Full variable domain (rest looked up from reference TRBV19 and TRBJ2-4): DGGITQSPKYLFRKEGQNVTLSCEQNLNHDAMYWYRQDPGQGLRLIYYSQIVNDFQKGDIAEGYSVSREKKESFPLTVTSAQKNPTAFYLCASTPRGEWIQYFGAGTRLSVL.